The present entry profiles one T cell receptor (beta chain) with its context. The antigen remains undetermined. The CDR3 runs 15 residues. V was pared by 1 base and J by 2 bases, with 12 bases between. The germline gives CDR1 SEHNR, CDR2 FQNEAQ (reference sequence). These data come from a study of blood T cells in healthy people across ages. A J-beta primer mix and a sample-barcoded 5' primer were used in a second PCR of about 6 to 12 cycles. TCRdb reanalysed the 5' RACE reads using MiXCR and keeps one entry per CDR3 protein. The table records some 1.4 million distinct CDR3 sequences, about 40% of them present only once. Findings and caveats of the study: As age increased, TCR beta diversity per million T cells fell in a roughly linear fashion.

The chain joins TRBV7-9 to TRBJ2-7, with D tentatively TRBD1 (6 bases). This TCR derives from a woman aged 18-29 years in good health. Sequencing was carried out using blood. The CDR3 DNA is TGTGCCAGCAGCTTAGAGGGGGTACAAGCCTACGAGCAGTACTTC. Translating gives CASSLEGVQAYEQYF.